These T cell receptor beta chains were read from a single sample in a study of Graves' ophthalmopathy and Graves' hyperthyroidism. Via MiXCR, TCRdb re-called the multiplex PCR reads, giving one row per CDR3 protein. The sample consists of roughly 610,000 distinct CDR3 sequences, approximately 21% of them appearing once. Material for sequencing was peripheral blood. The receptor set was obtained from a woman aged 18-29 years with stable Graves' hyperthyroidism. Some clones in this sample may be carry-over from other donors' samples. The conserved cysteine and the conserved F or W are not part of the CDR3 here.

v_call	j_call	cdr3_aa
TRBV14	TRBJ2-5	ASSLGPFGTQY
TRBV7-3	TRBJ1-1	ASSRGRNTEAF
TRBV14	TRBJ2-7	ASWTSGSAYEQY
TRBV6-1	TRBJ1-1	ASKGGTNTEAF
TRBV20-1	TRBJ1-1	SAAEAF
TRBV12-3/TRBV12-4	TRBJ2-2	ASSLGYQSTGELF
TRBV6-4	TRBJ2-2	ASSIRPPGQGTGELF
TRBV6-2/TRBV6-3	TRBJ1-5	ASSHRDTYSNQPQH
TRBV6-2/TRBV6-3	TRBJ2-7	ASSSRDQGEQY
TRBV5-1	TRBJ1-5	ARKQGVANQPQH
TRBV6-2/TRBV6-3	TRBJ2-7	ATYVSGGGEQY
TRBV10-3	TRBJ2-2	AISEVDRVTGELF
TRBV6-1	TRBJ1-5	ASSRTGGGGQPQH
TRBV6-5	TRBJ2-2	ASSTFPVTGPWELF
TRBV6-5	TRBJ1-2	ASNKRTGDGYT
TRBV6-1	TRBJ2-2	ASAGQVNTGELF
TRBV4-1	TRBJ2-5	ASSQVQGGETQY
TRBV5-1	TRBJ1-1	ASSHGTGLGVTEAF
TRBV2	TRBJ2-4	ASSPSQGAAKNIRY
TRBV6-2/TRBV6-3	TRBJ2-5	ASRLGTWVQTQY
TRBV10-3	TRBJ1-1	AIRYSTGSEEAF
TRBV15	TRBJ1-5	ATSRELLTGLDQPQH
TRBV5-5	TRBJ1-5	ASSSDRVVNQPQH
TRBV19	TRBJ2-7	ASSTGDRGTYEQY
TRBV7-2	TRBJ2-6	ASSLFRAGANVLT
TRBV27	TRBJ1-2	ASSTQADYGYT